This T cell receptor (beta chain) was retrieved from a study of CXCR3-negative and CXCR3-positive naive CD8 T cells. Points from the study as a whole: TRB CDR3 hydrophobicity was greater in CXCR3-positive naive cells than in CXCR3-negative naive cells.

5' RACE that incorporated UMI labels was used to prepare the TRB cDNA libraries. TCRdb reprocessed the 5' RACE reads and stores each CDR3 protein as one record, lacking DNA. The sample data list 140,000 to 150,000 distinct CDR3 sequences. As for this clonotype: The antigen is unknown.

CDR1 is SGHRS, CDR2 YFSETQ, per germline. The CDR3 is made up of 16 amino acids. The chain joins TRBV5-1 to TRBJ2-2; TCRdb calls TRBD1, which cannot be checked without DNA. The source material was naive CXCR3+ CD8+ T cells from blood. Subset indicated: CD45RO-CCR7+CD27+CD95- naive CD8+ T cells expressing CXCR3 (TNR3+). The source is a human donor in good health. Some clones in this sample may be carry-over from other donors' samples. This CDR3 is CASSPGQGINTGELFF. The entire variable domain, with the rest obtained from reference TRBV5-1 and TRBJ2-2, is as follows: KAGVTQTPRYLIKTRGQQVTLSCSPISGHRSVSWYQQTPGQGLQFLFEYFSETQRNKGNFPGRFSGRQFSNSRSEMNVSTLELGDSALYLCASSPGQGINTGELFFGEGSRLTVL.